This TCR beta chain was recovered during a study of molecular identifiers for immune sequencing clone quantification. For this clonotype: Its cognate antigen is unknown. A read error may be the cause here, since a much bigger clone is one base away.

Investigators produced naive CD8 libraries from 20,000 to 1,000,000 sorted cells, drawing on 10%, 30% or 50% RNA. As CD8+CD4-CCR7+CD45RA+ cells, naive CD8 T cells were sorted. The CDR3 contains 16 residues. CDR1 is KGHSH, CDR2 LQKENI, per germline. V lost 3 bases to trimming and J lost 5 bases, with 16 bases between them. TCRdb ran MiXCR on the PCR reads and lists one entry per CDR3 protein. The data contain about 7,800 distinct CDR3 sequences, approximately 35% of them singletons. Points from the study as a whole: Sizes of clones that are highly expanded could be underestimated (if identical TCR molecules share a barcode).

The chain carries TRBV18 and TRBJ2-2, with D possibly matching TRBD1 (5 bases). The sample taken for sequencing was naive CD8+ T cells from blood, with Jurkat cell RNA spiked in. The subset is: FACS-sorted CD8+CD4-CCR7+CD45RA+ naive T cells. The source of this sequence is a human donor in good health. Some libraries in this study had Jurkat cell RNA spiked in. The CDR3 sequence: CASSPPGAGRTGELFF. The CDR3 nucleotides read TGTGCCAGCTCACCCCCTGGGGCAGGGCGGACCGGGGAGCTGTTTTTT.